The 19 T cell receptor beta chains given below trace back to one sample, sequenced in a study of CD8+ T cells in alopecia areata. RNA extraction and reverse transcription yielded cDNA as sequencing template. Sequenced by immunoSEQ multiplex PCR; TCRdb stores in-frame clones only, minus some. The table lists around 29,000 clones, less than 65% of them singletons. Sequenced: NKG2D-high CD8+ T cells sorted from blood. The receptors stem from a human donor with alopecia areata.

This clone was observed a handful of times. The genes are TRBV7-8 and TRBJ2-7; D is unresolved. Germline V gives CDR1 SGHVS, CDR2 FQNEAQ. V was shortened by 5 bases and J by 3 bases, with 14 bases between the two germline ends. The CDR3 is 14 residues long. CDR3 region: CASSQRLDGYEQYF. DNA of the CDR3: TGTGCCAGCAGCCAGAGATTGGACGGCTACGAGCAGTACTTC. The full variable domain, completed using reference TRBV7-8 and TRBJ2-7, is GAGVSQSPRYKVAKRGQDVALRCDPISGHVSLFWYQQALGQGPEFLTYFQNEAQLDKSGLPSDRFFAERPEGSVSTLKIQRTQQEDSAVYLCASSQRLDGYEQYFGPGTRLTVT.

This clone turned up a few times. This chain uses TRBV4-1 with TRBJ2-1; D unresolved. V was trimmed by 1 base and J by 8 bases, leaving 15 bases between them. The CDR3 is made up of 15 amino acids. Looked up from germline, CDR1 is MGHRA and CDR2 is YSYEKL. CDR3 nucleotides: TGCGCCAGCAGCCAAGCCCCTAGGGCGTGGGATGAGCAGTTCTTC. Protein sequence: CASSQAPRAWDEQFF.

V and J are TRBV27 and TRBJ2-2; TRBD1 agrees at 7 bases. Losses at the gene ends were 4 bases for V and 4 bases for J; bases not matched to a gene: 9. This CDR3 contains 16 residues. Germline V CDR1 and CDR2: MNHEY, SMNVEV (reference sequence). The CDR3 here is CASSSGTEKGTGELFF. DNA for the CDR3: TGTGCCAGCAGTTCCGGGACAGAAAAGGGCACCGGGGAGCTGTTTTTT.

The CDR3 sequence: CASSYGGLAGNQETQYF. The CDR3, as DNA: TGTGCCAGCAGTTACGGAGGACTAGCGGGTAACCAAGAGACCCAGTACTTC. The rearrangement links TRBV27 to TRBJ2-5; TRBD2 matches 11 bases. The CDR3 is 17 residues long. The J segment lost 0 bases and the V segment lost 4 bases, leaving 7 bases of the junction unmatched. Germline V lookup: CDR1 MNHEY, CDR2 SMNVEV (reference sequence).

This chain uses TRBV9 with TRBJ2-7; TRBD1 matches at 7 bases. Trimming at V came to 2 bases and at J to 2 bases, leaving 1 base not matched to a gene. CDR1 is SGDLS, CDR2 YYNGEE, per germline. This CDR3 has 13 amino acids. The CDR3 region is CASSVGTAYEQYF. CDR3 nucleotides: TGTGCCAGCAGCGTCGGGACAGCCTACGAGCAGTACTTC.

This chain connects TRBV30 to TRBJ1-3; no clear D. The V and J ends lost 5 bases and 4 bases respectively, with 6 bases between them. Germline CDR1 reads GTSNPN; CDR2 reads SVGIG (reference sequence). CDR3 size: 11 residues. Here the CDR3 DNA reads TGTGCCTGGGATCCCGGAAACACCATATATTTT. This encodes CAWDPGNTIYF.

This clone is a singleton in its sample. The CDR3 DNA is TGTGCCAGCAGCCAAGCCTCATGGGACGGGGACGGCGAGCAGTACTTC. Its protein product is CASSQASWDGDGEQYF. The V and J genes are TRBV4-2 and TRBJ2-7; TRBD1 or TRBD2 may be the D gene (5 bases each). Germline CDR1 LGHNA, CDR2 YNFKEQ. The ends were cut back, 1 base at V and 6 bases at J, with 19 bases in the middle. The CDR3 runs 16 residues.

This clone was observed a single time. The chain joins TRBV29-1 to TRBJ2-5, with TRBD2 identical over 10 bases. Germline CDR1 is SQVTM and CDR2 is ANQGSEA. The CDR3 loop spans 17 amino acids. J was trimmed by 4 bases and V by 4 bases; bases with no gene match: 15. The CDR3 reads CSVVWLAGVGRGETQYF. DNA of the CDR3: TGCAGCGTTGTGTGGCTAGCGGGAGTTGGTAGGGGAGAGACCCAGTACTTC. The complete variable domain, with remaining parts taken from reference TRBV29-1 and TRBJ2-5, reads SAVISQKPSRDICQRGTSLTIQCQVDSQVTMMFWYRQQPGQSLTLIATANQGSEATYESGFVIDKFPISRPNLTFSTLTVSNMSPEDSSIYLCSVVWLAGVGRGETQYFGPGTRLLVL.

The chain has TRBV5-1 and TRBJ2-5; TRBD2 aligns across 11 bases. Germline-derived CDR1 and CDR2 are SGHRS and YFSETQ. The CDR3 covers 20 residues. The trim removed 3 bases at V and 4 bases at J, leaving 20 bases unmatched. CDR3 in amino acids: CASSYAPELAGGPFGETQYF. Here the CDR3 DNA reads TGCGCCAGCAGCTACGCCCCGGAGTTAGCGGGGGGGCCCTTTGGAGAGACCCAGTACTTC. The complete variable domain, with remaining parts taken from reference TRBV5-1 and TRBJ2-5, reads KAGVTQTPRYLIKTRGQQVTLSCSPISGHRSVSWYQQTPGQGLQFLFEYFSETQRNKGNFPGRFSGRQFSNSRSEMNVSTLELGDSALYLCASSYAPELAGGPFGETQYFGPGTRLLVL.

The chain carries TRBV5-1 and TRBJ2-7; 7 bases map to TRBD2. This CDR3 has 15 residues. V shed 4 bases and J 0 bases; nucleotides not matched to a gene: 7. Per the germline V gene, CDR1 is SGHRS and CDR2 is YFSETQ. CDR3 amino acids: CASSLGLSISYEQYF. CDR3 bases: TGCGCCAGCAGCCTGGGACTATCGATCTCCTACGAGCAGTACTTC.

V is TRBV5-4 and J is TRBJ2-1; D not resolved. There are 14 residues in the CDR3. The V gene lost 2 bases and the J gene lost 4 bases, with 10 bases spanning the gap. The germline V gene has CDR1 SGHNT and CDR2 YYREEE (reference sequence). CDR3 sequence: CASSLFWLYNEQFF. CDR3 DNA: TGTGCCAGCAGCTTATTTTGGCTTTACAATGAGCAGTTCTTC.

The chain has TRBV28 and TRBJ1-5, with D perhaps TRBD1 (5 bases). V was pared by 3 bases and J by 0 bases, with 9 bases between. Germline values: CDR1 MDHEN, CDR2 SYDVKM. CDR3 size: 15 residues. CDR3 protein: CASSFPGNSNQPQHF. For the CDR3, the DNA is TGTGCCAGCAGTTTCCCAGGGAATAGCAATCAGCCCCAGCATTTT.

V is TRBV5-4 and J is TRBJ2-1, with 13 bases lining up with TRBD2. Looked up from germline, CDR1 is SGHNT and CDR2 is YYREEE (reference sequence). The CDR3 is 15 residues long. V was pared by 2 bases and J by 9 bases, with 5 bases of the junction left unmatched. CDR3 sequence: CASSFRLAGGGEQFF. The CDR3, as DNA: TGTGCCAGCAGCTTCAGACTAGCGGGAGGCGGTGAGCAGTTCTTC.

A few counts support this clone. The gene calls are TRBV29-1 and TRBJ2-5; 10 bases map to TRBD2. V was pared by 4 bases and J by 2 bases, with 4 bases of the junction left unmatched. The CDR3 contains 14 residues. The germline V gene has CDR1 SQVTM and CDR2 ANQGSEA. CDR3 loop: CSVVVAGGQETQYF. The DNA for the CDR3 is TGCAGCGTTGTCGTAGCGGGAGGACAAGAGACCCAGTACTTC. Complete variable domain (other parts from reference TRBV29-1 and TRBJ2-5): SAVISQKPSRDICQRGTSLTIQCQVDSQVTMMFWYRQQPGQSLTLIATANQGSEATYESGFVIDKFPISRPNLTFSTLTVSNMSPEDSSIYLCSVVVAGGQETQYFGPGTRLLVL.

This chain uses TRBV29-1 with TRBJ2-2; D might be TRBD1 (6 bases). Trimming pared 4 bases from V and 5 bases from J, leaving 20 bases between. CDR3 length: 16 residues. In germline, CDR1 is SQVTM, CDR2 ANQGSEA. CDR3 bases: TGCAGCGTTGTTAAGGGGGTACAGGGTCGTACCGGGGAGCTGTTTTTT. This codes for CSVVKGVQGRTGELFF.

The chain recombines TRBV30 with TRBJ1-5; possible D gene TRBD1, 5 bases. V shed 0 bases and J shed 5 bases, with 11 bases lying between them. The germline V gene encodes CDR1 GTSNPN and CDR2 SVGIG (reference sequence). CDR3 length equals 14 residues. The CDR3 region has the DNA TGTGCCTGGAGTGTAGGTCAGGGAGATCAGCCCCAGCATTTT. This encodes CAWSVGQGDQPQHF.

The chain uses TRBV5-1 and TRBJ2-7; no clear D. The V and J ends lost 2 bases and 5 bases respectively, with 14 bases between them. The CDR3 runs 14 residues. The germline V gene encodes CDR1 SGHRS and CDR2 YFSETQ. The CDR3 protein is CASSFSPSLDEQYF. CDR3 DNA sequence: TGCGCCAGCAGCTTCTCCCCTAGTTTGGACGAGCAGTACTTC.

The chain combines TRBV9 with TRBJ2-7; tentatively, D is TRBD2 (5 bases). Trimming removed 4 bases from V and 1 base from J, with 15 bases in between. This CDR3 is 15 amino acids long. Germline CDR1 reads SGDLS; CDR2 reads YYNGEE. DNA of the CDR3: TGTGCCAGCAGCCCCGAGGGCCTAGGGTCCTACGAGCAGTACTTC. Translated, it gives CASSPEGLGSYEQYF.

This clone was seen a few times. The rearrangement links TRBV29-1 to TRBJ2-1, with 16 bases aligning to TRBD2. CDR3 length: 21 amino acids. Losses at the gene ends were 0 bases for V and 3 bases for J; bases not matched to a gene: 14. Germline V lookup: CDR1 SQVTM, CDR2 ANQGSEA. In DNA, the CDR3 is TGCAGCGTTGAAGATTGGACCGGGACTAGCGGGGGGGCTGCATTCTACAATGAGCAGTTCTTC. Its translation: CSVEDWTGTSGGAAFYNEQFF.